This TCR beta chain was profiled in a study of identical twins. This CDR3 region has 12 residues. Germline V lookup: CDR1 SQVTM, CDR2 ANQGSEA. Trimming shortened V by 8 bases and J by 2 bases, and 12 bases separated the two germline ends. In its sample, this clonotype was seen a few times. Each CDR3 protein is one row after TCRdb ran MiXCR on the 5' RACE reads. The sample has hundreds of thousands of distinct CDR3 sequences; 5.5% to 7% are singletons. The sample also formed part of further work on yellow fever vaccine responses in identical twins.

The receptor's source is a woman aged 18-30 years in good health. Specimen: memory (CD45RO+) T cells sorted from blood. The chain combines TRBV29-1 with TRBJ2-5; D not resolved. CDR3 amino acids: CSCRVTQETQYF. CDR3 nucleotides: TGCAGCTGTAGGGTTACACAAGAGACCCAGTACTTC.